This is a list of T cell receptor beta chains from one sample in a study of PD-L1 blockade in urothelial cancer. Profiling relied on immunoSEQ multiplex PCR, and the TCRdb table lists in-frame clones only, not all of them. The profile shows about 110,000 clones, less than 95% of them singletons. The starting material was PBMCs, obtained around atezolizumab (anti-PD-L1) treatment. These receptors all stem from a man aged 55 to 70 with urothelial cancer. Both conserved end residues are part of each CDR3. The D gene is left open where the match is weak. Size is omitted from some rows. Given values are once, few, many or a class for expanded clones.

-	TRBV4-2	TRBD1	TRBJ2-7	TGTGCCAGCAGCCAAGCGGGGACAGGGAGCTACGAGCAGTACTTC	CASSQAGTGSYEQYF
-	TRBV7-2	-	TRBJ2-3	TGTGCCAGCAGCTTAGCGGGGAGAAGCACAGATACGCAGTATTTT	CASSLAGRSTDTQYF
-	TRBV6-5	-	TRBJ2-1	TGTGCCAGCAGAGCCGTGAATAATGAGCAGTTCTTC	CASRAVNNEQFF
-	TRBV4-1	TRBD1	TRBJ2-7	TGCGCCAGCAGCCAAGAGGACAGGGTATGGTACGAGCAGTACTTC	CASSQEDRVWYEQYF
-	TRBV5-4	TRBD1	TRBJ2-7	TGTGCCAGCAGCCCCCAGGGGGACTCCTACGAGCAGTACTTC	CASSPQGDSYEQYF
once	TRBV2	TRBD2	TRBJ2-3	TGTGCCAGCAGTCGGGGGGGCCCGGCAGATACGCAGTATTTT	CASSRGGPADTQYF
few	TRBV7-2	TRBD2	TRBJ2-7	TGTGCCAGCAGCCCGAGCGGGGCCGCCTACGAGCAGTACTTC	CASSPSGAAYEQYF
-	TRBV7-8	TRBD1	TRBJ1-4	TGTGCCAGCAGCTCGGGACAGGACTTTCCAACTAATGAAAAACTGTTTTTT	CASSSGQDFPTNEKLFF
-	TRBV4-3	-	TRBJ2-2	TGCGCCAGCGGTGTGGACTGGAACACCGGGGAGCTGTTTTTT	CASGVDWNTGELFF
-	TRBV4-2	-	TRBJ2-3	TGTGCCAGCAGCCCATCTGGGGCCGGGTCAGATACGCAGTATTTT	CASSPSGAGSDTQYF
-	TRBV25-1	-	TRBJ2-2	TGTGCCAGCTCCGCCCAGGGGTACACCGGGGAGCTGTTTTTT	CASSAQGYTGELFF
-	TRBV7-2	TRBD2	TRBJ2-1	TGTGCCAGCAGCTTTCCGGGACTAGCGGGAGGCAATGAGCAGTTCTTC	CASSFPGLAGGNEQFF
-	TRBV5-5	-	TRBJ1-5	TGTGCCAGCAGCTTGGTGACATCGAGTCAGCCCCAGCATTTT	CASSLVTSSQPQHF
-	TRBV9	TRBD2	TRBJ2-7	TGTGCCAGCAGCAGCCCTAGCGGGAGTCTCTACGAGCAGTACTTC	CASSSPSGSLYEQYF
few	TRBV19	TRBD1	TRBJ1-2	TGTGCCAGTACCCGGACAGGGTCCTACGGCTACACCTTC	CASTRTGSYGYTF
few	TRBV2	TRBD1	TRBJ1-2	TGTGCCAGCAGTGAGGGCAGGGGGTCGGGCTACACCTTC	CASSEGRGSGYTF
-	TRBV5-1	TRBD2	TRBJ2-1	TGCGCCAGCAGCTTGGAGGCCCTAGCGGGGGGGCATAATGAGCAGTTCTTC	CASSLEALAGGHNEQFF
-	TRBV7-9	-	TRBJ1-2	TGTGCCAGCAGCTCCGGAGGTAACTATGGCTACACCTTC	CASSSGGNYGYTF
-	TRBV28	TRBD1	TRBJ2-7	TGTGCCAGCAGTGTACCGGGACAGGCAGGGAAGCAGTACTTC	CASSVPGQAGKQYF
-	TRBV12-5	-	TRBJ2-2	TGTGCTAGTGGTTTTATCGCGGGAAGTGGGGCCGGGGAGCTGTTTTTT	CASGFIAGSGAGELFF
-	TRBV11-2	-	TRBJ2-2	TGTGCCAGCAGCGAGACCCGGGACTTCAACACCGGGGAGCTGTTTTTT	CASSETRDFNTGELFF
-	TRBV4-3	-	TRBJ1-4	TGCGCCAGCAGCAGACGGAGTAATGAAAAACTGTTTTTT	CASSRRSNEKLFF
-	TRBV7-9	TRBD2	TRBJ2-2	TGTGCCAGCAGCTTATACCTGAGAACTAGCGGGGTCACCGGGGAGCTGTTTTTT	CASSLYLRTSGVTGELFF
-	TRBV6-9	-	TRBJ2-7	TGTGCCAGCAGTTATTCGGGCCCAGGGCAACCCTACGAGCAGTACTTC	CASSYSGPGQPYEQYF
-	TRBV6-1	TRBD1	TRBJ2-4	TGTGCCAGCAGTGAAGCGGCAGGGGGTATCAACATTCAGTACTTC	CASSEAAGGINIQYF
-	TRBV27	TRBD1	TRBJ1-5	TGTGCCAGCAGTCCGACCGGGACAGGGGGAGGTCAGCCCCAGCATTTT	CASSPTGTGGGQPQHF
-	TRBV5-1	-	TRBJ2-7	TGCGCCAGCAGCGCGGATCACTACGAGCAGTACTTC	CASSADHYEQYF
-	TRBV2	-	TRBJ2-5	TGTGCCAGCAGTGAGGAGTTGGAGACCCAGTACTTC	CASSEELETQYF
-	TRBV23-1	-	TRBJ2-6	TGCGCCAGCAGTCACCGGGTAGCTGGGGCCAACGTCCTGACTTTC	CASSHRVAGANVLTF
-	TRBV30	-	TRBJ2-7	TGTGCCTGGAGCGGACAGACCTACGAGCAGTACTTC	CAWSGQTYEQYF
-	TRBV5-1	TRBD1	TRBJ2-2	TGCGCCAGCAGCGCCGGCCTGACAGGGGGTTACACCGGGGAGCTGTTTTTT	CASSAGLTGGYTGELFF
few	TRBV19	TRBD1	TRBJ2-2	TGTGCCAGTACCCGGACAGGGCCCACCGGGGAGCTGTTTTTT	CASTRTGPTGELFF
-	TRBV7-6	-	TRBJ1-4	TGTGCCAGCAGCAGCGGCCGACGCCGAAATGAGGAACTGTTTTTT	CASSSGRRRNEELFF
-	TRBV5-1	TRBD2	TRBJ2-3	TGCGCCAGCAGCACAGCGGGAGGGCCTATTGCGGATACGCAGTATTTT	CASSTAGGPIADTQYF
-	TRBV28	-	TRBJ1-2	TGTGCCAGCAGTTTACGCCTTTTTTTGTTGTCACAGGGTAGATATGCTGATGGCTACACCTTC	CASSLRLFLLSQGRYADGYTF
-	TRBV11-2	-	TRBJ2-7	TGTGCCAGCAGCTTAGATCGGAGAAGCGGTGGGTACTTC	CASSLDRRSGGYF
-	TRBV6-5	TRBD2	TRBJ2-3	TGTGCCAGCAGTTCTAGCGGGGGGAGATCTGGGCAGTATTTT	CASSSSGGRSGQYF
-	TRBV5-1	TRBD1	TRBJ1-1	TGCGCCAGCAGCTGGACAGGGACTAACACTGAAGCTTTCTTT	CASSWTGTNTEAFF
-	TRBV6-1	TRBD1	TRBJ2-1	TGTGCCAGCAGTGGCCGGGACAGGGGGCGGGGGGGGAAAAACAATGAGCAGTTCTTC	CASSGRDRGRGGKNNEQFF
-	TRBV5-4	-	TRBJ1-1	TGTGCCAGCAGTTCTGACAGTAGGAACACTGAAGCTTTCTTT	CASSSDSRNTEAFF